The 24 T cell receptor beta chains below all came from one sample that was sequenced in a study of radiotherapy plus CTLA-4 blockade in lung cancer. Clones were read by immunoSEQ multiplex PCR, and TCRdb kept only the in-frame ones, dropping some. The table lists fewer than 95,000 clones, about 83% of them singletons. Source: peripheral blood, taken from a patient treated with radiotherapy plus ipilimumab. These receptors were obtained from a human donor with non-small cell lung cancer who had stable disease on radiotherapy plus ipilimumab.

The chain recombines TRBV27 with TRBJ2-1, with D possibly being TRBD1 or TRBD2 (6 bases each). Germline V CDR1 and CDR2: MNHEY, SMNVEV (reference sequence). The CDR3 covers 16 residues. V dropped 5 bases and J dropped 6 bases, with 20 bases sitting between them. The CDR3: CASSAQGRTFGNEQFF. As DNA, the CDR3 is TGTGCCAGCAGTGCTCAGGGGAGGACGTTTGGCAATGAGCAGTTCTTC.

V is TRBV5-6 and J is TRBJ1-6; no clear D gene. V lost 0 bases, J lost 7 bases, and 8 bases lay in between. Germline V lookup: CDR1 SGHDT, CDR2 YYEEEE. The CDR3 is made up of 14 amino acids. The CDR3 nucleotides are TGTGCCAGCAGCTTGGCCGGAGGGAATTCACCCCTCCACTTT. Translation: CASSLAGGNSPLHF.

This sequence joins TRBV5-6 and TRBJ2-1; D not certain. Germline CDR1 SGHDT, CDR2 YYEEEE. Trimming took 4 bases from V and 5 from J, leaving 4 bases between them. There are 11 residues in the CDR3. Here the CDR3 reads CASSLHNEQFF. The CDR3 DNA follows: TGTGCCAGCAGCCTACACAATGAGCAGTTCTTC.

The chain joins TRBV28 to TRBJ1-1; TRBD1 aligns across 10 bases. The CDR3 sequence is 12 residues long. The V segment lost 3 bases and the J segment 11 bases; nucleotides outside the gene matches: 3. Germline V gene sequence: CDR1 MDHEN, CDR2 SYDVKM. CDR3 amino acids: CASSFGTGEAFF. The CDR3, as DNA: TGTGCCAGCAGTTTTGGGACAGGGGAGGCTTTCTTT.

The chain recombines TRBV9 with TRBJ2-1; 8 bases match TRBD1. V was clipped by 3 bases and J by 0 bases; unmatched bases: 5. Germline CDR1 and CDR2: SGDLS and YYNGEE. CDR3 size: 16 residues. CDR3 sequence (DNA): TGTGCCAGCAGCGACTACAGGGGGAGCTCCTACAATGAGCAGTTCTTC. This gives the protein CASSDYRGSSYNEQFF.

The chain combines TRBV27 with TRBJ2-1, with 9 bases identical to TRBD1. CDR1 MNHEY and CDR2 SMNVEV come from the germline V gene (reference sequence). The J segment lost 6 bases and the V segment lost 6 bases, leaving 18 bases of the junction unmatched. This CDR3 is 18 amino acids long. CDR3 loop: CASSPPGQGITSRNEQFF. The CDR3 DNA reads TGTGCCAGCAGCCCCCCCGGACAGGGGATAACTAGTCGCAATGAGCAGTTCTTC.

This clone has more than one count but fewer than ten. The chain has TRBV18 and TRBJ2-2, with 8 bases identical to TRBD1. This CDR3 region has 15 residues. V was clipped by 6 bases and J by 0 bases; unmatched bases: 3. Germline CDR1 KGHSH, CDR2 LQKENI. CDR3 DNA sequence: TGTGCCAGCTCCCAGGGACAGGCGAACACCGGGGAGCTGTTTTTT. Protein: CASSQGQANTGELFF. Together with reference TRBV18 and TRBJ2-2, the CDR3 gives the full variable domain: NAGVMQNPRHLVRRRGQEARLRCSPMKGHSHVYWYRQLPEEGLKFMVYLQKENIIDESGMPKERFSAEFPKEGPSILRIQQVVRGDSAAYFCASSQGQANTGELFFGEGSRLTVL.

In DNA, the CDR3 is TGTGCCACCAGCAGAGATCTAGGGGGTTCGGAAAAACTGTTTTTT. Translating it yields CATSRDLGGSEKLFF. The chain links TRBV15 to TRBJ1-4, with D possibly TRBD1 on 6 matching bases. Germline lookup yields CDR1 LNHNV and CDR2 YYDKDF (reference sequence). The CDR3 totals 15 residues. The V gene lost 0 bases and the J gene lost 8 bases, with 13 bases spanning the gap.

The V call is TRBV30, the J call TRBJ1-6; no clear D gene. CDR3 length: 16 residues. Germline values: CDR1 GTSNPN, CDR2 SVGIG (reference sequence). V dropped 0 bases and J dropped 7 bases, with 16 bases sitting between them. CDR3 protein: CAWSVIKRLANSPLHF. The CDR3 DNA follows: TGTGCCTGGAGTGTGATTAAGCGCCTCGCAAATTCACCCCTCCACTTT.

The chain combines TRBV10-2 with TRBJ2-6, with a tentative D call TRBD1 (6 bases). The germline V gene encodes CDR1 WSHSY and CDR2 SAAADI. The CDR3 spans 18 residues. V was trimmed by 4 bases and J by 0 bases, leaving 16 bases between them. The CDR3 region has the DNA TGCGCCAGCAGTGGAAGAGGGGTACAGGGCTCTGGGGCCAACGTCCTGACTTTC. Its translation is CASSGRGVQGSGANVLTF.

V is TRBV6-5 and J is TRBJ2-1; the match to TRBD1 covers 7 bases. The V and J ends lost 0 bases and 8 bases, in that order; junction bases with no gene match: 7. The CDR3 totals 15 residues. CDR1 is MNHEY, CDR2 SVGAGI, per germline. CDR3 in amino acids: CASSYSQGEKHEQFF. The CDR3 region has the DNA TGTGCCAGCAGTTACTCCCAGGGGGAGAAGCATGAGCAGTTCTTC.

This chain uses TRBV18 with TRBJ2-2; 8 positions agree with TRBD1. V lost 3 bases to trimming and J lost 7 bases; unmatched junction nucleotides: 7. This CDR3 comprises 15 residues. CDR1 and CDR2 from the germline V gene are KGHSH and LQKENI. CDR3: CASSPLQGANGELFF. CDR3 nucleotide sequence: TGTGCCAGCTCACCTCTCCAGGGGGCCAACGGGGAGCTGTTTTTT.

The CDR3, as DNA: TGTGCCAGCAGGCCACGGACTAGCGGGAGCTCCTACAATGAGCAGTTCTTC. Translated, it gives CASRPRTSGSSYNEQFF. The chain employs TRBV2 and TRBJ2-1, with 13 nucleotides matching TRBD2. The V gene end was trimmed by 6 bases and the J gene end by 0 bases; junction bases not matched to a gene: 5. The CDR3 extends over 17 amino acids. From germline, CDR1 is SNHLY and CDR2 FYNNEI.

The V gene is TRBV6-5, the J gene TRBJ1-6, with D uncertain. The CDR3 sequence is 13 residues long. Germline V gene lookup returns CDR1 MNHEY and CDR2 SVGAGI. V was pared by 2 bases and J by 10 bases, with 9 bases between. The CDR3 loop is CASSYGERSPLHF. The CDR3 nucleotides read TGTGCCAGCAGTTACGGTGAACGATCACCCCTCCACTTT.

The rearrangement joins TRBV9 to TRBJ1-1; 7 bases line up with TRBD1. The junction had 4 bases not matched to a gene; V was cut back by 4 bases and J by 1 base. This CDR3 has 14 amino acids. CDR1 is SGDLS, CDR2 YYNGEE, per germline. The CDR3, as DNA: TGTGCCAGCAGCACCGGGACAGCGAACACTGAAGCTTTCTTT. Encoded protein: CASSTGTANTEAFF.

The V call is TRBV28, the J call TRBJ2-1, with 7 bases aligning to TRBD1. J gave up 0 bases and V 5 bases, and 10 bases lay outside the gene matches. The germline CDR1 and CDR2 sequences are MDHEN and SYDVKM. CDR3 size: 17 residues. Here the CDR3 DNA reads TGTGCCAGCAGTCAAAACAGGGGATTGTCCTCCTACAATGAGCAGTTCTTC. Its protein product is CASSQNRGLSSYNEQFF.

The chain recombines TRBV9 with TRBJ1-6; D remains unclear. Trimming took off 3 bases at V and 2 bases at J, with 6 bases between the two ends. Germline loops: CDR1 SGDLS, CDR2 YYNGEE. This CDR3 is 14 amino acids long. CDR3 in amino acids: CASSAGTYNSPLHF. Written as DNA, the CDR3 is TGTGCCAGCAGCGCCGGCACCTATAATTCACCCCTCCACTTT.

The count of this clone is one. The J gene is TRBJ2-7, the V gene TRBV11-3; TRBD1 agrees at 8 bases. The CDR3 is 14 amino acids. The trim removed 2 bases at V and 3 bases at J, leaving 3 bases unmatched. CDR1 and CDR2 from the germline V gene are SGHNT and YENEEA. CDR3 DNA sequence: TGTGCCAGCAGCTTAAGGACAGGGAACTACGAGCAGTACTTC. This codes for CASSLRTGNYEQYF.

This CDR3 is CASSLTLETGELFF. In DNA, the CDR3 is TGCGCCAGCAGCTTGACACTAGAAACCGGGGAGCTGTTTTTT. The rearrangement joins TRBV5-1 to TRBJ2-2; D is possibly TRBD2 (5 bases). This CDR3 has 14 residues. Germline V gene sequence: CDR1 SGHRS, CDR2 YFSETQ. V was trimmed by 1 base and J by 5 bases, leaving 9 bases between them.

The V call is TRBV11-2, the J call TRBJ2-1; unclear D gene. The V end was cut by 5 bases, the J end by 8 bases, with 7 bases between. Germline V gives CDR1 SGHAT, CDR2 FQNNGV. This CDR3 contains 11 residues. Written as DNA, the CDR3 is TGTGCCAGCAGCCCACTCTATGAGCAGTTCTTC. Translation gives CASSPLYEQFF.

The J gene is TRBJ2-7, the V gene TRBV28; tentatively, D is TRBD2 (6 bases). The CDR3 has 16 residues. V was clipped by 6 bases and J by 0 bases, with 18 bases between them. From germline, CDR1 is MDHEN and CDR2 SYDVKM. CDR3 in DNA: TGTGCCAGCAGCCGATCCGGGCAGGAGGGCTCCTACGAGCAGTACTTC. This translates into CASSRSGQEGSYEQYF.

The V and J genes are TRBV28 and TRBJ1-5, with D unresolved. The CDR3 is 11 residues long. Germline V lookup: CDR1 MDHEN, CDR2 SYDVKM. V lost 3 bases, J lost 7 bases, and 4 bases lay in between. The DNA for the CDR3 is TGTGCCAGCAGTTTGGAACAGCCCCAGCATTTT. Protein: CASSLEQPQHF.

The chain links TRBV5-1 to TRBJ1-2; possibly TRBD1 for D (6 bases). Germline assignment: CDR1 SGHRS and CDR2 YFSETQ. V dropped 0 bases and J dropped 7 bases, with 16 bases sitting between them. The CDR3 has 15 amino acids. CDR3 nucleotide sequence: TGCGCCAGCAGCTTGGTATCAGGGGTTGTCGGTGGCTACACCTTC. Translation: CASSLVSGVVGGYTF.

The chain has TRBV5-1 and TRBJ1-2, with D possibly TRBD1 on 6 matching bases. The CDR3 has 13 residues. The germline V gene encodes CDR1 SGHRS and CDR2 YFSETQ. Trimming shortened V by 5 bases and J by 4 bases, and 12 bases separated the two germline ends. CDR3 DNA sequence: TGCGCCAGCAGACCAGGGGAGGGCTATGGCTACACCTTC. Protein sequence: CASRPGEGYGYTF.